This is a list of T cell receptor beta chains from one sample in a study of cytotoxic CD8 clonotypes in ibrutinib-treated CLL. Clones were read by immunoSEQ multiplex PCR, and TCRdb kept only the in-frame ones, dropping some. The sample has 90,000 to 150,000 clones; about 53% are singletons. This specimen consisted of PBMCs, obtained after 24 months of ibrutinib treatment. These receptors were obtained from a human donor with chronic lymphocytic leukemia. The CDR3 runs from the conserved cysteine through the conserved F or W. The D gene is left open where the match is weak. Clone size, where shown, is once, few, many, or a class for clones that have expanded.

>TRBJ2-2|NA|TRBV27|14|NA
CASKGTPGTGELFF
TGTGCCAGCAAAGGGACCCCGGGCACCGGGGAGCTGTTTTTT
>TRBJ2-1|NA|TRBV4-3|13|NA
CASSRETYNEQFF
TGCGCCAGCAGCCGTGAGACCTACAATGAGCAGTTCTTC
>TRBJ1-6|NA|TRBV7-3|13|NA
CASSIRFNSPLHF
TGTGCCAGCAGCATACGATTTAATTCACCCCTCCACTTT
>TRBJ2-1|NA|TRBV29-1|14|NA
CSVVGQGAYNEQFF
TGCAGCGTTGTAGGGCAGGGTGCCTACAATGAGCAGTTCTTC
>TRBJ1-1|TRBD1|TRBV6-6|11|NA
CASSLGGAAFF
TGTGCCAGCAGCTTAGGGGGCGCGGCTTTCTTT
>TRBJ2-7|NA|TRBV5-1|12|few
CASSSVGDEQYF
TGCGCCAGCAGCTCGGTCGGGGACGAGCAGTACTTC
>TRBJ2-5|TRBD1|TRBV2|15|once
CASTNFGRGKETQYF
TGTGCCAGCACCAACTTCGGCAGGGGGAAAGAGACCCAGTACTTC
>TRBJ2-1|NA|TRBV7-2|14|NA
CASSLSRGAREQFF
TGTGCCAGCAGCTTGTCCAGGGGGGCTCGTGAGCAGTTCTTC
>TRBJ2-5|TRBD2|TRBV5-6|15|NA
CASSFVGLDQETQYF
TGTGCCAGCAGCTTTGTGGGACTAGACCAAGAGACCCAGTACTTC
>TRBJ1-6|NA|TRBV7-2|13|NA
CASRTAANSPLHF
TGTGCCAGCAGGACAGCAGCCAATTCACCCCTCCACTTT
>TRBJ1-5|NA|TRBV2|13|NA
CASSGSRGQPQHF
TGTGCCAGCAGCGGATCAAGGGGTCAGCCCCAGCATTTT
>TRBJ2-5|NA|TRBV7-2|14|NA
CASSLRGKQETQYF
TGTGCCAGCAGCTTAAGGGGGAAGCAAGAGACCCAGTACTTC
>TRBJ1-2|NA|TRBV5-1|14|NA
CASSLDGEPYGYTF
TGCGCCAGCAGCTTGGATGGGGAGCCGTATGGCTACACCTTC
>TRBJ2-7|NA|TRBV7-2|15|NA
CASSLVFHTSYEQYF
TGTGCCAGCAGCTTAGTTTTCCACACGAGCTACGAGCAGTACTTC
>TRBJ2-7|NA|TRBV28|16|once
CASGGPAGQSSYEQYF
TGTGCCAGCGGGGGTCCTGCCGGACAGAGCTCCTACGAGCAGTACTTC
>TRBJ1-6|NA|TRBV10-3|13|once
CASRREHNSPLHF
TGTGCCAGCAGACGGGAACATAATTCACCCCTCCACTTT
>TRBJ1-1|TRBD1|TRBV30|15|NA
CAWSRGQGSNTEAFF
TGTGCCTGGAGCCGAGGACAGGGATCGAACACTGAAGCTTTCTTT
>TRBJ2-2|NA|TRBV7-2|14|NA
CASSAEGLLGELFF
TGTGCCAGCAGCGCGGAAGGGTTACTCGGGGAGCTGTTTTTT
>TRBJ2-2|NA|TRBV30|14|NA
CAWLPGWYTGELFF
TGTGCCTGGTTACCAGGGTGGTACACCGGGGAGCTGTTTTTT
>TRBJ1-1|NA|TRBV11-3|13|NA
CASSFSGPTEAFF
TGTGCCAGCAGCTTTTCAGGGCCCACTGAAGCTTTCTTT
>TRBJ1-3|TRBD1|TRBV5-1|14|NA
CASSPDRGGNTIYF
TGCGCCAGCAGTCCCGACAGGGGAGGAAACACCATATATTTT
>TRBJ1-5|NA|TRBV6-5|13|few
CASSPQRDQPQHF
TGTGCCAGCAGTCCACAGAGGGATCAGCCCCAGCATTTT
>TRBJ2-1|NA|TRBV11-3|15|NA
CASSPAQGSVNEQFF
TGTGCCAGCAGCCCAGCCCAGGGTTCGGTAAATGAGCAGTTCTTC
>TRBJ1-2|NA|TRBV28|12|NA
CASREDSGGYTF
TGTGCCAGCAGGGAGGACAGCGGAGGCTACACCTTC
>TRBJ1-4|NA|TRBV2|14|NA
CASRAEATNEKLFF
TGTGCCAGCAGGGCAGAAGCAACTAATGAAAAACTGTTTTTT
>TRBJ1-2|NA|TRBV4-1|15|NA
CASSQVRGLTYGYTF
TGCGCCAGCAGCCAAGTCCGAGGGTTGACCTATGGCTACACCTTC
>TRBJ1-5|NA|TRBV19|19|many
CASSPPRSRGTSGNQPQHF
TGTGCCAGTAGCCCCCCGAGGAGCAGGGGCACTTCAGGCAATCAGCCCCAGCATTTT
>TRBJ1-6|TRBD1|TRBV30|15|NA
CAWSAKGTGNSPLHF
TGTGCCTGGAGTGCTAAAGGGACAGGGAATTCACCCCTCCACTTT
>TRBJ1-6|NA|TRBV6-6|15|NA
CASSYYGTVNSPLHF
TGTGCCAGCAGTTATTACGGGACGGTGAATTCACCCCTCCACTTT